The 20 T cell receptor beta chains listed next were all sequenced from one sample in a study of post-analysis software for immune sequencing data. Which antigens these TCRs recognize remains unknown. Broader study findings: TRBV5-6, TRBV5-1 and TRBV20-1 belonged to a set of roughly five TRBV segments that were more frequent in patients than controls.

The TCR beta cDNA libraries carried unique molecular identifiers. TCRdb reprocessed the PCR reads with MiXCR, giving one entry per CDR3 protein. The repertoire holds hundreds of thousands of distinct CDR3 sequences, with 25% to 30% as singletons. Sequencing used blood. The receptors were sampled from a girl between 10 and 17 years old with multiple sclerosis.

The rearrangement links TRBV20-1 to TRBJ2-3; D unclear. This CDR3 contains 11 residues. Germline V lookup: CDR1 DFQATT, CDR2 SNEGSKA (reference sequence). Trimming removed 6 bases from V and 5 bases from J, with 9 bases in between. The CDR3 sequence: CSAKEIDTQYF. CDR3 in DNA: TGCAGTGCCAAGGAGATAGATACGCAGTATTTT.

The chain carries TRBV2 and TRBJ2-3; TRBD1 agrees at 7 bases. The CDR3 loop spans 13 amino acids. V shed 8 bases and J 6 bases; nucleotides not matched to a gene: 8. The germline V gene has CDR1 SNHLY and CDR2 FYNNEI. CDR3 coding DNA: TGTGCCAGCGACCCCAACAGGGGTGATACGCAGTATTTT. Its protein is CASDPNRGDTQYF.

V is TRBV15 and J is TRBJ2-1; possible D gene TRBD1, 6 bases. CDR1 and CDR2 from the germline V gene are LNHNV and YYDKDF (reference sequence). V was pared by 4 bases and J by 0 bases, with 19 bases between. The CDR3 is made up of 18 amino acids. DNA of the CDR3: TGTGCCACCAGCACCTTCCCGACAGGTCCAAGCTCCTACAATGAGCAGTTCTTC. It encodes CATSTFPTGPSSYNEQFF.

The V gene is TRBV28, the J gene TRBJ1-1; 9 bases line up with TRBD1. Germline lookup yields CDR1 MDHEN and CDR2 SYDVKM. This CDR3 has 18 residues. V lost 7 bases to trimming and J lost 6 bases; unmatched junction nucleotides: 21. The CDR3 nucleotides are TGTGCCAGCAAGTACTCCCTAGACCTCACAGGGGGCTACCCTGAAGCTTTCTTT. This sequence encodes CASKYSLDLTGGYPEAFF. The variable domain in full, completed from reference TRBV28 and TRBJ1-1, reads DVKVTQSSRYLVKRTGEKVFLECVQDMDHENMFWYRQDPGLGLRLIYFSYDVKMKEKGDIPEGYSVSREKKERFSLILESASTNQTSMYLCASKYSLDLTGGYPEAFFGQGTRLTVV.

This clonotype was seen more than once but under ten times. The chain combines TRBV10-3 with TRBJ2-1; the match to TRBD2 covers 9 bases. The trim removed 6 bases at V and 9 bases at J, leaving 9 bases unmatched. The germline V gene encodes CDR1 ENHRY and CDR2 SYGVKD. The CDR3 loop spans 14 amino acids. CDR3 sequence reads: CAIRERGELGEQFF. The CDR3 nucleotides are TGTGCCATCAGGGAGCGGGGGGAGTTGGGTGAGCAGTTCTTC.

This clonotype was seen many times. The chain carries TRBV20-1 and TRBJ2-7; D is ambiguous. V was pared by 4 bases and J by 2 bases, with 9 bases between. Germline V lookup: CDR1 DFQATT, CDR2 SNEGSKA (reference sequence). This CDR3 is 12 amino acids long. DNA of the CDR3: TGCAGTGCTAACCCAGTTGCCTACGAGCAGTACTTC. Translation gives CSANPVAYEQYF.

V gene TRBV29-1 combines with J gene TRBJ2-7; a possible D gene is TRBD2 (6 bases). The CDR3 has 12 residues. CDR1 and CDR2 from the germline V gene are SQVTM and ANQGSEA. Between the trimmed V and J ends, which lost 4 bases and 4 bases, there was a span of 11 bases. CDR3 nucleotide sequence: TGCAGCGTTGGACTGGGGGGATACGAGCAGTACTTC. Protein: CSVGLGGYEQYF.

A remark on this clonotype: One base away lies a much larger clone, so this may be a sequencing read error. The rearrangement links TRBV7-2 to TRBJ2-5, with D maybe TRBD2 (6 bases). CDR3 length equals 14 residues. CDR1 SGHTA and CDR2 FQGNSA come from the germline V gene. Trimming stripped 4 bases from V and 4 bases from J, with 13 bases between. Here the CDR3 reads CASSYSGLRETQYF. In DNA, the CDR3 is TGTGCCAGCAGCTATAGCGGCCTACGAGAGACCCAGTACTTC. The whole variable domain, filled in from reference TRBV7-2 and TRBJ2-5, reads GAGVSQSPSNKVTEKGKDVELRCDPISGHTALYWYRQSLGQGLEFLIYFQGNSAPDKSGLPSDRFSAERTGGSVSTLTIQRTQQEDSAVYLCASSYSGLRETQYFGPGTRLLVL.

The chain recombines TRBV9 with TRBJ1-2; 7 nucleotides align to TRBD1. This CDR3 contains 15 residues. Per germline, CDR1 SGDLS and CDR2 YYNGEE. V was pared by 4 bases and J by 4 bases, with 10 bases of the junction left unmatched. CDR3 DNA: TGTGCCAGCAGCCCACGGCAGGCAGGGGGCTATGGCTACACCTTC. This translates into CASSPRQAGGYGYTF.

V usage is TRBV7-2 and J usage is TRBJ2-7, with TRBD2 as a possible D gene (6 bases). The CDR3 runs to 15 residues. From germline, CDR1 is SGHTA and CDR2 FQGNSA. Trimming took off 6 bases at V and 3 bases at J, with 18 bases between the two ends. CDR3 nucleotides: TGTGCCAGCAGTCAATGGGACGGACTAAACTACGAGCAGTACTTC. Residues: CASSQWDGLNYEQYF.

This sequence joins TRBV5-1 and TRBJ1-6; 8 bases match TRBD1. V lost 2 bases and J lost 9; bases outside the gene matches: 4. Germline CDR1 is SGHRS and CDR2 is YFSETQ. CDR3 length equals 14 residues. Written as DNA, the CDR3 is TGCGCCAGCAGCTTAGAGACAGGGGTTTCACCCCTCCACTTT. Its protein product is CASSLETGVSPLHF.

This chain links TRBV7-2 with TRBJ2-3, with 10 bases matching TRBD1. The J segment lost 10 bases and the V segment lost 7 bases, leaving 20 bases of the junction unmatched. Germline values: CDR1 SGHTA, CDR2 FQGNSA. The CDR3 runs to 17 residues. The CDR3 loop reads CASIPRTRGTGVLAQYF. The CDR3 DNA is TGTGCCAGCATCCCCCGGACGCGCGGGACAGGGGTATTGGCGCAGTATTTT. The variable domain in full, with the rest retrieved from reference TRBV7-2 and TRBJ2-3, is GAGVSQSPSNKVTEKGKDVELRCDPISGHTALYWYRQSLGQGLEFLIYFQGNSAPDKSGLPSDRFSAERTGGSVSTLTIQRTQQEDSAVYLCASIPRTRGTGVLAQYFGPGTRLTVL.

The chain employs TRBV6-6 and TRBJ1-2; D gene uncertain. The CDR3 covers 17 residues. Germline CDR1 reads MNHNY; CDR2 reads SVGAGI (reference sequence). The ends were cut back, 0 bases at V and 0 bases at J, with 14 bases in the middle. CDR3 loop: CASSYSIQRIANYGYTF. The CDR3 bases are TGTGCCAGCAGTTACTCGATTCAACGGATAGCTAACTATGGCTACACCTTC.

This clonotype was picked up a small number of times. J is TRBJ2-7 and V is TRBV4-3, with TRBD2 matching 12 bases. The CDR3 totals 14 residues. V was clipped by 5 bases and J by 7 bases; unmatched bases: 6. CDR1 is LGHNA and CDR2 is YSLEER in the germline V gene. The DNA for the CDR3 is TGCGCCAGCAGCTACCGACTAGCGGGAGAAGAGCAGTACTTC. This gives the protein CASSYRLAGEEQYF.

The chain combines TRBV6-6 with TRBJ1-5, with TRBD1 matching over 9 bases. Germline loops: CDR1 MNHNY, CDR2 SVGAGI (reference sequence). The CDR3 sequence is 15 residues long. The trim removed 7 bases at V and 4 bases at J, leaving 8 bases unmatched. This CDR3 is CASTKGDRENQPQHF. In nucleotides, the CDR3 is TGTGCCAGCACTAAGGGGGACAGGGAAAATCAGCCCCAGCATTTT.

This clonotype turned up a few times. The chain recombines TRBV10-3 with TRBJ2-7; TRBD2 matches at 7 bases. This CDR3 region has 14 residues. V shed 3 bases, J shed 0 bases, and the junction held 2 bases outside the gene matches. The V gene's germline CDR1 is ENHRY and CDR2 SYGVKD. The CDR3 coding sequence is TGTGCCATCAGTGACGGGAGGAGCTCCTACGAGCAGTACTTC. This translates into CAISDGRSSYEQYF.

This clonotype has ten or more counts. V gene TRBV12-3 or TRBV12-4 combines with J gene TRBJ2-6; D gene ambiguous. Trimming stripped 5 bases from V and 4 bases from J, with 15 bases between. This CDR3 has 16 amino acids. The CDR3 sequence: CASSPRFGSGANVLTF. As DNA, the CDR3 is TGTGCCAGCAGTCCCCGTTTTGGGTCCGGGGCCAACGTCCTGACTTTC.

This clonotype was observed many times. This sequence joins TRBV7-8 and TRBJ2-7; 7 positions agree with TRBD1. This CDR3 is built from 14 residues. CDR1 is SGHVS, CDR2 FQNEAQ, per germline. Trimming removed 4 bases from V and 2 bases from J; junction bases left unmatched: 5. CDR3 DNA: TGTGCCAGCAGCTCCGGGACAGCCCCCTACGAGCAGTACTTC. Its protein is CASSSGTAPYEQYF. The whole variable domain, filled in from reference TRBV7-8 and TRBJ2-7, reads GAGVSQSPRYKVAKRGQDVALRCDPISGHVSLFWYQQALGQGPEFLTYFQNEAQLDKSGLPSDRFFAERPEGSVSTLKIQRTQQEDSAVYLCASSSGTAPYEQYFGPGTRLTVT.

This chain links TRBV7-2 with TRBJ1-1; 7 positions agree with TRBD1. Germline values: CDR1 SGHTA, CDR2 FQGNSA. The J segment lost 7 bases and the V segment lost 5 bases, leaving 19 bases of the junction unmatched. The CDR3 totals 17 residues. The CDR3 loop reads CASSHSHGGTAVREAFF. The CDR3 bases are TGTGCCAGCAGCCATAGTCACGGCGGGACAGCGGTCCGTGAAGCTTTCTTT. The entire variable domain, with the rest obtained from reference TRBV7-2 and TRBJ1-1, is as follows: GAGVSQSPSNKVTEKGKDVELRCDPISGHTALYWYRQSLGQGLEFLIYFQGNSAPDKSGLPSDRFSAERTGGSVSTLTIQRTQQEDSAVYLCASSHSHGGTAVREAFFGQGTRLTVV.

This clonotype appeared a few times. The rearrangement joins TRBV7-2 to TRBJ2-7; the D gene could be TRBD1 or TRBD2 (5 bases each). The CDR3 length is 14 residues. Trimming left V 5 bases short and J 4 bases short, with 15 bases between. Germline V gene lookup returns CDR1 SGHTA and CDR2 FQGNSA. This CDR3 is CASSLRNGAYEQYF. CDR3 coding DNA: TGTGCCAGCAGCCTGCGGAACGGGGCGTACGAGCAGTACTTC.